This T cell receptor (beta chain) was sequenced for a study of T cells in tuberculosis. Overall study: Blood was taken before or within 7 days of anti-tuberculosis therapy. Study-level findings and limits: The TCR-beta difference was not significant; alpha differences partly reflected length.

Profiled with immunoSEQ multiplex PCR; TCRdb holds only in-frame clones, not every one. The table records tens of thousands of clones, approximately 89% of them present only once. The table lists this clone with a count of one. The antigen is unknown. Per the germline V gene, CDR1 is MNHEY and CDR2 is SVGAGI. CDR3 length: 15 amino acids. V lost 6 bases, J lost 0 bases, and 5 bases stayed unmatched. The time point denotes: new active TB diagnosis, blood taken before or within 7 days of starting treatment. The chain is built from TRBV6-5 and TRBJ1-1; TRBD1 agrees at 9 bases. The sequencing here drew on PBMCs, taken at tuberculosis diagnosis. The TCR comes from an adult with tuberculosis. DNA of the CDR3: TGTGCCAGCAGATCACAGGGGGCGATGAACACTGAAGCTTTCTTT. Translating it yields CASRSQGAMNTEAFF.